Listed below are T cell receptor beta chains from one sample, sequenced in a study of CD8+ T cells in alopecia areata. Generated by immunoSEQ multiplex PCR, the TCRdb table keeps only in-frame clones and is missing some. The sample holds about 180,000 clones, about 48% seen once. The material sequenced was CD8+ T cells sorted from blood, taken at week 24, from a patient treated with tofacitinib. These TCRs come from a human donor with alopecia areata. Each CDR3 is given without its conserved first and last residue.

V,length,CDR3
TRBV11-2,12,ASSLDIGGQPQH
TRBV27,15,ASSLFPPGQGDYEQY
TRBV27,13,ASSFSGTGNTEAF
TRBV27,13,ASSPSTGSNYGYT
TRBV6-5,13,ASSYGAGQAYEQY
TRBV19,11,ASAAGVNTEAF
TRBV29-1,11,SGSYVQYNEQF
TRBV18,12,ASSPVLSSYEQY
TRBV29-1,8,SVGGFGYT
TRBV6-9,13,ASSSDRGPNSPLH
TRBV2,14,ASSDDLGGLRNEQF
TRBV29-1,13,SVEGTSGGTDTQY
TRBV25-1,11,ASSPTWDSPLH
TRBV4-3,13,ASSQDLGNQETQY
TRBV29-1,11,SVVGTAEETQY
TRBV7-2,13,ASSLGGTSTDTQY
TRBV6-5,11,ASSYSGSGGYT
TRBV9,12,ASSVGGGYTEAF
TRBV6-6,11,ASSYSQNTEAF
TRBV5-4,12,ASSFDLGDTEAF
TRBV5-1,14,ASSLTGGTAYNEQF
TRBV7-3,16,ASSSGLAGAPLQETQY
TRBV7-9,9,ASSLAGRGF
TRBV5-5,12,ASSLSYRGTEAF
TRBV9,11,ASSVSGANVLT
TRBV7-9,9,ASSLGTQST
TRBV30,12,AWSTGQGNTEAF
TRBV13,14,ASSLSADNPGQPQH
TRBV5-1,14,ASSLVVDTGPYGYT
TRBV13,12,ASSSDQGTETQY
TRBV5-4,12,ASSENRGPHEQY
TRBV29-1,10,SVPTGGGEQF
TRBV7-9,11,ASSFSMDSPLH
TRBV30,10,AWSTGTWEQY
TRBV4-3,13,ASSQDRQINYGYT
TRBV5-1,10,ASSSDRETQY
TRBV13,10,ASSPGTEEAF
TRBV25-1,16,ASSGILRTGRHTNEQF
TRBV19,11,ASSGARGNEAF
TRBV11-2,14,ASSPARSGVYNEQF
TRBV29-1,9,SVVKGYEQY
TRBV2,12,ASSPDYSNQPQH
TRBV27,12,ASSLQQGAQSYT
TRBV14,15,ASSQWAGLTNTGELF